The 10 T cell receptor beta chains below come from one sample, sequenced in a study of shared clonotypes between healthy human individuals (dated by TCRdb to the early 2020s). Libraries were built with the immunoSEQ multiplex PCR assay. TCRdb took this table from immuneACCESS and kept in-frame rearrangements with V and J called. Such tables lack part of the clones; where checked against another copy, unresolved V genes explain under half of the gap, and the rest is unexplained. For this sample there are millions of clones; roughly 95% appear just once. 0.1% to 0.15% of the sample is held by the ten biggest clonotypes. Sequences were obtained from naive CD4+ T cells sorted from blood. This specimen's cell subset or site label, interpreted: CD45RA+ positively selected. These receptors all come from a man aged 18 to 30 in good health.

The CDR3 loop is CATKLNTEAFF. CDR3 in DNA: TGTGCCACCAAACTGAACACTGAAGCTTTCTTT. V is TRBV28 and J is TRBJ1-1; D uncertain. V lost 10 bases and J 0 bases, leaving 6 bases between the germline ends. The CDR3 runs to 11 residues. Germline loops: CDR1 MDHEN, CDR2 SYDVKM.

J is TRBJ2-7 and V is TRBV18; no clear D gene. Germline CDR1 and CDR2: KGHSH and LQKENI. This CDR3 spans 15 amino acids. V gave up 3 bases and J gave up 0 bases, with 12 bases separating them. In DNA form, the CDR3 reads TGTGCCAGCTCACCCGCCCAGGTCGGCTCCTACGAGCAGTACTTC. Its protein product is CASSPAQVGSYEQYF.

The gene calls are TRBV2 and TRBJ2-3; maybe TRBD2 (5 bases). Trimming took 0 bases from V and 7 from J, leaving 14 bases between them. The V gene's germline CDR1 is SNHLY and CDR2 FYNNEI. CDR3 length equals 15 residues. CDR3 residues: CASSEAASGPNTQYF. Written as DNA, the CDR3 is TGTGCCAGCAGTGAAGCGGCGAGCGGACCTAATACGCAGTATTTT.

The CDR3 protein is CAISGTTGTEAFF. DNA for the CDR3: TGTGCCATCAGCGGCACGACGGGGACTGAAGCTTTCTTT. This rearrangement joins TRBV10-3 to TRBJ1-1, with D unresolved. CDR3 length: 13 residues. Germline V gene data show CDR1 as ENHRY and CDR2 as SYGVKD. V was shortened by 6 bases and J by 5 bases, with 13 bases between the two germline ends.

V and J are TRBV5-6 and TRBJ1-4; unclear D gene. Germline CDR1 is SGHDT and CDR2 is YYEEEE. With 0 bases removed from V and 0 bases from J, the gap between germline ends came to 9 bases. The CDR3 covers 16 residues. The CDR3 loop reads CASSLGTATTNEKLFF. The CDR3 DNA reads as TGTGCCAGCAGCTTGGGGACTGCAACAACTAATGAAAAACTGTTTTTT.

The V gene is TRBV6-6, the J gene TRBJ2-3; D remains unclear. CDR1 and CDR2 (germline): MNHNY, SVGAGI (reference sequence). The CDR3 is 12 amino acids. V gave up 6 bases and J gave up 5 bases, with 9 bases separating them. The DNA for the CDR3 is TGTGCCAGCAGAGAAATAGGAGATACGCAGTATTTT. Protein: CASREIGDTQYF.

The rearrangement links TRBV7-2 to TRBJ2-7; TRBD2 matches at 10 bases. Per germline, CDR1 SGHTA and CDR2 FQGNSA. The CDR3 has 16 residues. J was trimmed by 4 bases and V by 5 bases; bases with no gene match: 11. The CDR3, as DNA: TGTGCCAGCAGCCGTTTTCCCCTAGCGGGAGTATACGAGCAGTACTTC. Encoded protein: CASSRFPLAGVYEQYF.

The chain carries TRBV27 and TRBJ2-7; 11 positions match TRBD2. This CDR3 is 17 amino acids long. The V gene end was trimmed by 5 bases and the J gene end by 4 bases; junction bases not matched to a gene: 13. CDR1 and CDR2 (germline): MNHEY, SMNVEV (reference sequence). This CDR3 is CASSPTAGTSGIYEQYF. The CDR3 DNA follows: TGTGCCAGCAGTCCCACCGCCGGGACTAGCGGCATATACGAGCAGTACTTC.

This chain uses TRBV29-1 with TRBJ1-5, with D uncertain. Germline V gene lookup returns CDR1 SQVTM and CDR2 ANQGSEA. There are 14 residues in the CDR3. V gave up 4 bases and J gave up 0 bases, with 10 bases separating them. The CDR3 DNA is TGCAGCGTTGGTACCGAGTATAGCAATCAGCCCCAGCATTTT. Its translation is CSVGTEYSNQPQHF.

V gene TRBV28 combines with J gene TRBJ2-7; 11 bases match TRBD1. The trim removed 6 bases at V and 3 bases at J, leaving 4 bases unmatched. CDR1 is MDHEN and CDR2 is SYDVKM in the germline V gene. The CDR3 is made up of 14 amino acids. The CDR3 loop is CASRSGTGGYEQYF. As DNA, the CDR3 is TGTGCCAGCAGATCCGGGACAGGGGGCTACGAGCAGTACTTC.